The clone carrying this TCR beta chain appeared a few times. TCRdb re-derived calls from the RT-PCR reads in MiXCR, one entry per CDR3 protein. The repertoire holds under 200,000 distinct CDR3 sequences, approximately 31% seen once, with around 3.3% in the top ten. The data originate from a study of patients and donors after allogeneic stem cell transplantation. The V end was cut by 4 bases, the J end by 6 bases, with 9 bases between. The CDR3 has 11 amino acids. Germline CDR1 is SQVTM and CDR2 is ANQGSEA. Sequenced input: blood, either unsorted or a sorted T cell fraction (not recorded which). The sequence derives from a human donor who was either an allogeneic HSCT recipient or a stem cell or donor lymphocyte infusion donor (not recorded which). It is not recorded whose cells these are; they may come from a transplant donor. The rearrangement uses TRBV29-1 and TRBJ2-5; D unclear. The CDR3 sequence: CSVAPLKTQYF. Written as DNA, the CDR3 is TGCAGCGTTGCCCCCTTGAAGACCCAGTACTTC. Full variable domain (missing parts from reference TRBV29-1 and TRBJ2-5): SAVISQKPSRDICQRGTSLTIQCQVDSQVTMMFWYRQQPGQSLTLIATANQGSEATYESGFVIDKFPISRPNLTFSTLTVSNMSPEDSSIYLCSVAPLKTQYFGPGTRLLVL.